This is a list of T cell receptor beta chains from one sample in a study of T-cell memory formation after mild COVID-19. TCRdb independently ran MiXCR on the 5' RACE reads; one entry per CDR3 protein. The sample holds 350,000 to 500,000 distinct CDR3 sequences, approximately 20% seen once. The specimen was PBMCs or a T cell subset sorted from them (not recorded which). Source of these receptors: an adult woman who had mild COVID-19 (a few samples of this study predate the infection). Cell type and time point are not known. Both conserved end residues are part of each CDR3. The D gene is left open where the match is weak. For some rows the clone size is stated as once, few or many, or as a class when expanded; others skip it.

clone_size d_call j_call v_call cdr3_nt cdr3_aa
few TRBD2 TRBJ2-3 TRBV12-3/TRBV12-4 TGTGCCAGCAGTTTGCGGGGGGCCTTCACAGATACGCAGTATTTT CASSLRGAFTDTQYF
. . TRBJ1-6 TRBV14 TGTGCCAGCAGCCAAGCAGGAGTTTCGGGGGCTGGTTCACCCCTCCACTTT CASSQAGVSGAGSPLHF
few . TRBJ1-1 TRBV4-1 TGCGCCAGCAGCCGTATAATCCGGGGCCCCCGCCACACTGAAGCTTTCTTT CASSRIIRGPRHTEAFF
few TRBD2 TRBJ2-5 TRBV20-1 TGCAGTGCCGCCCGGGGGAGGGGAGAGACCCAGTACTTC CSAARGRGETQYF
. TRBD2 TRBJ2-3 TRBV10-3 TGTGCCATCGGACTAGCGGGAGTGGCAGATACGCAGTATTTT CAIGLAGVADTQYF
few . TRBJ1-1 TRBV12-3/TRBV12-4 TGTGCCAGCAGTTTAGGGGGGGACGGAGAAGCTTTCTTT CASSLGGDGEAFF
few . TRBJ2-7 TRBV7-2 TGTGCCAGCAGCTTATCCCAAGGCCCCTACGAGCAGTACTTC CASSLSQGPYEQYF
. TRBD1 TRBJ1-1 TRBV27 TGTGCCAGCAGCCCGGACAGGGGTTTTCCTGAAGCTTTCTTT CASSPDRGFPEAFF
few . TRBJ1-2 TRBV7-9 TGTGCCAGCAGCGTTCCGGGACACAAGGATGGCTACACCTTC CASSVPGHKDGYTF
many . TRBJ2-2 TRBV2 TGTGCCAGCAGTGAGCGGGGTTGGGACACCGGGGAGCTGTTTTTT CASSERGWDTGELFF
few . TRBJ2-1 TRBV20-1 TGCAGTGCTAGAGGACTTCAGAGCTCCTACAATGAGCAGTTCTTC CSARGLQSSYNEQFF
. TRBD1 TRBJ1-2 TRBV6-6 TGTGCCAGCAGCCTGGGACAGGAGGGTGGCTACACCTTC CASSLGQEGGYTF
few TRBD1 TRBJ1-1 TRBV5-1 TGCGCCAGCAGCTTGGACAGGGGTACCACTGAAGCTTTCTTT CASSLDRGTTEAFF
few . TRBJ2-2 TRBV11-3 TGTGCCAGCAGCTTATTCCGACCACCGAACACCGGGGAGCTGTTTTTT CASSLFRPPNTGELFF
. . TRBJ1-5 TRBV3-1 TGTGCCAGCAGCCAAGATCGTACCCCGGGCAATCAGCCCCAGCATTTT CASSQDRTPGNQPQHF
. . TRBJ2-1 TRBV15 TGTGCCACCAGCAGAGATATGGGTTTTGGGCAGTTCTTC CATSRDMGFGQFF
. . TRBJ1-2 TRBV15 TGTGCCACCAGCAGCCCCCGACAGTCCCCCATACGGGGCTACACCTTC CATSSPRQSPIRGYTF
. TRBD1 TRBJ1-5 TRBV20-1 TGCAGTGCCGTTCCGGGACAGGGGGCAGCTCAGCCCCAGCATTTT CSAVPGQGAAQPQHF
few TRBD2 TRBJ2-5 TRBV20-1 TGCAGTGCTAGATTGGGGGGGGTCGAGACCCAGTACTTC CSARLGGVETQYF
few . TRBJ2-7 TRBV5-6 TGTGCCAGTATCGGAGACCCCAGCGGGGAGCAGTACTTC CASIGDPSGEQYF
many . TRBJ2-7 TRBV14 TGTGCCAGCAGCCACCGACGGGACATCACTACCTACGAGCAGTACTTC CASSHRRDITTYEQYF
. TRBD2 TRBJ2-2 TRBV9 TGTGCCAGCAGCGTAGGGACTAGCGGGAGAGCCGGGGAGCTGTTTTTT CASSVGTSGRAGELFF
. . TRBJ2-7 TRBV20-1 TGCAGTGCACGAGCACCGGGACTGTCATCCTACGAGCAGTACTTC CSARAPGLSSYEQYF
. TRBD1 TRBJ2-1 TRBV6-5 TGTGCCAGCAGTTACTCCCCTGACAGGGTCTCCTACAATGAGCAGTTCTTC CASSYSPDRVSYNEQFF
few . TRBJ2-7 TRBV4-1 TGCGCCAGTGCGAGCGGGCCTTCCTACGAGCAGTACTTC CASASGPSYEQYF
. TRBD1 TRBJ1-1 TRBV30 TGTGCCTGGAGGAGGACAGGGGATCCGAACACTGAAGCTTTCTTT CAWRRTGDPNTEAFF
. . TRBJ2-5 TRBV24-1 TGTGCCACCAGTGATCCCCCTCGGGAGACCCAGTACTTC CATSDPPRETQYF
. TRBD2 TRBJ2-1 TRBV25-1 TGTGCCAGCAGTGACCGCAGACTAGCGGGGACCTACAATGAGCAGTTCTTC CASSDRRLAGTYNEQFF
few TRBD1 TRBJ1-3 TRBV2 TGTGCCAGCAGGGGGACAGAACTTGGAAACACCATATATTTT CASRGTELGNTIYF
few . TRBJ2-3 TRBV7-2 TGTGCCAGCAGCTTAACCCGGCAGGCGGCAGATACGCAGTATTTT CASSLTRQAADTQYF
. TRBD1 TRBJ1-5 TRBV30 TGTGCCTGGAGTGTAACAGGGGTTACGGGTCAGCCCCAGCATTTT CAWSVTGVTGQPQHF
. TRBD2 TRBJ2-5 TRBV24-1 TGTGCCACCAGTGATCCCTTAGCGGGGGAAGAGACCCAGTACTTC CATSDPLAGEETQYF
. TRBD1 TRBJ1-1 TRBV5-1 TGCGCCAGCACCACAGGGGTGGTGAACACTGAAGCTTTCTTT CASTTGVVNTEAFF
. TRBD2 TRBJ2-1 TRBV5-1 TGCGCCAGCAGCCCCATGGCTAGCGGGAGGGCGAATGAGCAGTTCTTC CASSPMASGRANEQFF
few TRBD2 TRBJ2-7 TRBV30 TGTGCCTGGATAAGGACTAGCGGGGGGTCCTACGAGCAGTACTTC CAWIRTSGGSYEQYF
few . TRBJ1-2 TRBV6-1 TGTGCCAGCAGTGATAGCCAGGGCCTCTATGGCTACACCTTC CASSDSQGLYGYTF
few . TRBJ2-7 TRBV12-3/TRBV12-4 TGTGCCAGCAGTTTAATTAAAGGGCCCTACGAGCAGTACTTC CASSLIKGPYEQYF
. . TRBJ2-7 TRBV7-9 TGTGCCAGCAGCTTAATGGCAGACGAGCAGTACTTC CASSLMADEQYF
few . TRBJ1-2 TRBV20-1 TGCAGTGCTGCGTCCGGGGGGGCACGCTATGGCTACACCTTC CSAASGGARYGYTF
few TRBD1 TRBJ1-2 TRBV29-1 TGCAGCGTTGAAGAACAGGGGGCGCTTGGCTACACCTTC CSVEEQGALGYTF
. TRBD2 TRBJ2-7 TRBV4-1 TGCGCCAGCAGCCAAGAGGGACTAGCGGGGAGGAGTGGGGACGAGCAGTACTTC CASSQEGLAGRSGDEQYF
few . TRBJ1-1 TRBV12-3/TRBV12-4 TGTGCCAGCATATACGGGGGCACTGAAGCTTTCTTT CASIYGGTEAFF
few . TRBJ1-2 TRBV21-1 TGTGCCAACAACAGCTGTGATGACGGCAGCAAGAACCGGACTTACTATGGCTACACCTTC CANNSCDDGSKNRTYYGYTF
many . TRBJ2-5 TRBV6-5 TGTGCCAGCAGTTACTCGAAAGAGACCCAGTACTTC CASSYSKETQYF
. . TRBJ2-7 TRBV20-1 TGCAGTGCTTCTGGCAGGGAACGTTACGACGAGCAGTACTTC CSASGRERYDEQYF
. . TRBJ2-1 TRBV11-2 TGTGCCAGCAGCTTAGAGGGACAAAACATTTACAATGAGCAGTTCTTC CASSLEGQNIYNEQFF
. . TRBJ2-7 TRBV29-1 TGCAGCGTTGAAAGCCACTACGAGCAGTACTTC CSVESHYEQYF
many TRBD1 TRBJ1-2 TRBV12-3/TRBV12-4 TGTGCCAGCAGTCCCCGGGAGGGGGCCGGCTATGGCTACACCTTC CASSPREGAGYGYTF
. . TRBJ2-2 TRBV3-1 TGTGCCAGCAGCCCCTTTAGGGCCGGGGAGCTGTTTTTT CASSPFRAGELFF
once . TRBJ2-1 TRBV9 TGTGCCAGCAGCGTAGGAACAAACAATGAGCAGTTCTTC CASSVGTNNEQFF
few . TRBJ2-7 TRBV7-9 TGTGCCAGCAGCCGCCGGGACGGGCGGGACGAGCAGTACTTC CASSRRDGRDEQYF
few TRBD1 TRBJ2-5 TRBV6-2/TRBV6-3 TGTGCCAGCAGTTTGGGGACAGCAGAGGAGACCCAGTACTTC CASSLGTAEETQYF
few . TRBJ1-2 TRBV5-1 TGCGCCAGCCTCCCTTCCCCGGGGGATAACTATGGCTACACCTTC CASLPSPGDNYGYTF
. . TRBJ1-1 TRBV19 TGTGCCAGTAGTATTAAGTACGGGGGTAGTGGAACTGAAGCTTTCTTT CASSIKYGGSGTEAFF
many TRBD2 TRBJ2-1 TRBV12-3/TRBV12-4 TGTGCCAGCAGACACCTAGCGGGCTCCTACAATGAGCAGTTCTTC CASRHLAGSYNEQFF
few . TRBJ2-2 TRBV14 TGTGCCAGCAGCAAATCGACCGAGACGGGGTTCGGGGAGCTGTTTTTT CASSKSTETGFGELFF
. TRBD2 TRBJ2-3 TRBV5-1 TGCGCCAGCAGCTCGGGGGGGGACACAGATACGCAGTATTTT CASSSGGDTDTQYF
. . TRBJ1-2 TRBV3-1 TGTGCCAGCAGCCACCGCGGGGAGGGAATGGATGGCTACACCTTC CASSHRGEGMDGYTF
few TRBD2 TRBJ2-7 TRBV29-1 TGCAGCGTTAGACCTCGGCCGGGGGGCTCCTACGAGCAGTACTTC CSVRPRPGGSYEQYF